This entry lists 27 T cell receptor beta chains sequenced from one sample in a study of blood T cell repertoires in COVID-19. Sequencing was performed with immunoSEQ multiplex PCR; in TCRdb, only in-frame clones are kept and a portion is missing. The sample yields a few hundred thousand clones, more than 70% seen once. Source material: PBMCs or T cells enriched from blood (not recorded which). These TCRs come from a man between 40 and 49 years old in a cohort exposed to, infected with or recovered from COVID-19 (not recorded which).

The chain has TRBV24-1 and TRBJ2-7; D uncertain. The CDR3 is 11 residues long. Between the trimmed V and J ends, which lost 5 bases and 3 bases, there was a span of 4 bases. Per germline, CDR1 KGHDR and CDR2 SFDVKD. CDR3: CATSGLYEQYF. The CDR3 DNA sequence: TGTGCCACCAGTGGGCTCTACGAGCAGTACTTC.

The rearrangement joins TRBV29-1 to TRBJ1-1, with D perhaps TRBD1 (5 bases). Germline V gene sequence: CDR1 SQVTM, CDR2 ANQGSEA. The CDR3 totals 13 residues. Deletions cut 4 bases from V and 1 base from J, with 10 bases between. The CDR3 here is CSVARDGNTEAFF. The CDR3 DNA reads as TGCAGCGTTGCGCGGGACGGGAACACTGAAGCTTTCTTT.

The genes are TRBV7-2 and TRBJ2-7, with TRBD1 matching 10 bases. Germline-derived CDR1 and CDR2 are SGHTA and FQGNSA. The CDR3 runs to 14 residues. Trimming at V came to 4 bases and at J to 4 bases, leaving 4 bases not matched to a gene. Written as DNA, the CDR3 is TGTGCCAGCAGCTACGGGACAGGGGCATACGAGCAGTACTTC. Amino acids: CASSYGTGAYEQYF.

The chain combines TRBV6-5 with TRBJ2-3; 7 positions match TRBD1. The germline V gene encodes CDR1 MNHEY and CDR2 SVGAGI. The CDR3 length is 13 residues. With V trimmed by 6 bases and J by 4 bases, 4 bases remained unmatched. The CDR3 bases are TGTGCCAGCAGACAACAGGGGTCAGATACGCAGTATTTT. It encodes CASRQQGSDTQYF.

The V gene is TRBV29-1, the J gene TRBJ2-3; 9 bases agree with TRBD2. This CDR3 region has 12 residues. The germline V gene encodes CDR1 SQVTM and CDR2 ANQGSEA. Losses at the gene ends were 4 bases for V and 8 bases for J; bases not matched to a gene: 4. CDR3 region: CSVVGLAATQYF. The DNA of the CDR3 is TGCAGCGTTGTGGGACTAGCCGCTACGCAGTATTTT.

The genes are TRBV14 and TRBJ2-5; D possibly corresponds to TRBD2 (6 bases). This CDR3 region has 14 residues. Deletions cut 0 bases from V and 5 bases from J, with 10 bases between. The V gene's germline CDR1 is SGHDN and CDR2 FVKESK. The CDR3 protein is CASSQDRESETQYF. The CDR3 bases are TGTGCCAGCAGCCAAGACCGGGAGTCGGAGACCCAGTACTTC.

There are a few counts of this clone. The CDR3, as DNA: TGCGCCAGCAGCCCCACCGGGACAGCGGCACAAGAGACCCAGTACTTC. Translated, it gives CASSPTGTAAQETQYF. The rearrangement links TRBV5-1 to TRBJ2-5, with 7 positions matching TRBD1. The length of the CDR3 is 16 residues. Germline loops: CDR1 SGHRS, CDR2 YFSETQ. V dropped 4 bases and J dropped 2; count of bases not matched to a gene: 11.

This rearrangement joins TRBV30 to TRBJ1-1, with 9 bases identical to TRBD1. J lost 6 bases, V lost 5 bases, and 7 bases had no gene match. The CDR3 sequence is 13 residues long. The germline gives CDR1 GTSNPN, CDR2 SVGIG (reference sequence). The CDR3 is CAWGTGLRAEAFF. The CDR3 region has the DNA TGTGCCTGGGGGACAGGGTTGAGGGCTGAAGCTTTCTTT.

This clone appeared once. The chain combines TRBV5-5 with TRBJ1-1; D call uncertain. The CDR3 is 15 amino acids. Trimming pared 8 bases from V and 1 base from J, leaving 18 bases between. Germline V gene data show CDR1 as SGHKS and CDR2 as YYEKEE (reference sequence). For the CDR3, the DNA is TGTGCCAGTAAAGTGGGAGGCAATTCGAACACTGAAGCTTTCTTT. Translating gives CASKVGGNSNTEAFF.

The chain recombines TRBV5-1 with TRBJ1-6, with 9 nucleotides matching TRBD1. This CDR3 is built from 15 residues. Per germline, CDR1 SGHRS and CDR2 YFSETQ. With 0 bases clipped from V and 7 bases from J, the junction kept 2 bases outside the gene matches. Written as DNA, the CDR3 is TGCGCCAGCAGCTTGGCCGGGACAGGGAATTCACCCCTCCACTTT. Protein sequence: CASSLAGTGNSPLHF.

This clone was recorded once. The chain combines TRBV11-1 with TRBJ2-7; the D gene is possibly TRBD2 (6 bases). V gave up 6 bases and J gave up 5 bases, with 14 bases separating them. The V gene's germline CDR1 is SGHAT and CDR2 FQDESV (reference sequence). The CDR3 sequence is 13 residues long. Written as DNA, the CDR3 is TGTGCCAGCAGAACGGGACTCACCAACGAGCAGTACTTC. Its protein is CASRTGLTNEQYF.

CDR3 residues: CASTLDRGYEQYF. The CDR3 region has the DNA TGTGCCAGCACTTTGGACAGGGGCTACGAGCAGTACTTC. The chain carries TRBV6-5 and TRBJ2-7; 9 bases map to TRBD1. The V segment lost 7 bases and the J segment 3 bases; nucleotides outside the gene matches: 4. This CDR3 comprises 13 residues. Germline V gives CDR1 MNHEY, CDR2 SVGAGI.

The chain links TRBV3-1 (or the pseudogene TRBV3-2) to TRBJ2-5; 12 positions match TRBD1. Germline-derived CDR1 and CDR2 are LGHDT and YNNKEL (reference sequence). CDR3 size: 17 residues. V lost 1 base to trimming and J lost 5 bases; unmatched junction nucleotides: 8. CDR3 sequence: CASSQVPGQGALETQYF. CDR3 DNA: TGTGCCAGCAGCCAAGTACCGGGACAGGGGGCGCTGGAGACCCAGTACTTC.

A single count supports this clone. This sequence joins TRBV14 and TRBJ1-1; 7 nucleotides align to TRBD1. The CDR3 is made up of 12 amino acids. Germline trimming cut 6 bases from V and 5 bases from J; bases unmatched to any gene: 3. Germline CDR1 reads SGHDN; CDR2 reads FVKESK. The CDR3 sequence is CASRRGRTEAFF. The CDR3 region has the DNA TGTGCCAGCAGGAGGGGGCGGACTGAAGCTTTCTTT.

The chain combines TRBV27 with TRBJ2-2; 10 nucleotides align to TRBD1. Germline CDR1 is MNHEY and CDR2 is SMNVEV (reference sequence). Trimming cost V 3 bases and J 5 bases; bases outside gene matches: 3. The CDR3 runs to 15 residues. The CDR3 loop reads CASSFRTGGTGELFF. CDR3 nucleotides: TGTGCCAGCAGTTTTCGGACAGGGGGAACCGGGGAGCTGTTTTTT.

The V gene is TRBV18, the J gene TRBJ1-2; TRBD1 agrees at 8 bases. The germline V gene has CDR1 KGHSH and CDR2 LQKENI. There are 16 residues in the CDR3. After removal of 4 bases from V and 2 bases from J, the junction contained 9 bases not matched to a gene. CDR3 sequence: CASSLSPGQANYGYTF. In nucleotides, the CDR3 is TGTGCCAGCTCACTGTCTCCGGGACAGGCGAACTATGGCTACACCTTC.

This sequence joins TRBV10-3 and TRBJ2-5; TRBD1 matches 7 bases. This CDR3 is built from 15 residues. Germline V gene sequence: CDR1 ENHRY, CDR2 SYGVKD. With V trimmed by 1 base and J by 4 bases, 6 bases remained unmatched. The CDR3 sequence is CAISELEQGRETQYF. The CDR3 DNA follows: TGTGCCATCAGTGAGTTAGAACAGGGGCGAGAGACCCAGTACTTC.

V is TRBV30 and J is TRBJ1-1, with D unclear. The CDR3 is made up of 14 amino acids. CDR1 GTSNPN and CDR2 SVGIG come from the germline V gene (reference sequence). V was shortened by 2 bases and J by 1 base, with 11 bases between the two germline ends. The DNA for the CDR3 is TGTGCCTGGAGTCCGGGAGGGTCGAACACTGAAGCTTTCTTT. Residues: CAWSPGGSNTEAFF.

The CDR3 nucleotides are TGTGCCAGCAGCCAGACTCAAACCCCTTACGAGCAGTACTTC. Translating gives CASSQTQTPYEQYF. The chain has TRBV4-2 and TRBJ2-7; D not certain. The germline V gene has CDR1 LGHNA and CDR2 YNFKEQ. V lost 3 bases to trimming and J lost 4 bases, with 13 bases between them. This CDR3 has 14 residues.

This clone has just a few counts. The V and J genes are TRBV19 and TRBJ1-5; D call uncertain. Per germline, CDR1 LNHDA and CDR2 SQIVND (reference sequence). The CDR3 has 15 amino acids. V was shortened by 3 bases and J by 0 bases, with 9 bases between the two germline ends. The CDR3, as DNA: TGTGCCAGTAGTATGTGGCCCAATAGCAATCAGCCCCAGCATTTT. The encoded protein is CASSMWPNSNQPQHF.

V is TRBV7-2 and J is TRBJ1-2; no clear D. The germline V gene has CDR1 SGHTA and CDR2 FQGNSA. V was clipped by 4 bases and J by 5 bases, with 5 bases between them. CDR3 length: 11 residues. CDR3 DNA sequence: TGTGCCAGCAGCTCCCTTTATGGCTACACCTTC. Protein product: CASSSLYGYTF. Full variable domain (missing parts from reference TRBV7-2 and TRBJ1-2): GAGVSQSPSNKVTEKGKDVELRCDPISGHTALYWYRQSLGQGLEFLIYFQGNSAPDKSGLPSDRFSAERTGGSVSTLTIQRTQQEDSAVYLCASSSLYGYTFGSGTRLTVV.

DNA for the CDR3: TGTGCCATCAAATCGGGACAGAGCAATGAAAAACTGTTTTTT. Its protein product is CAIKSGQSNEKLFF. The V gene is TRBV10-3, the J gene TRBJ1-4, with 7 bases matching TRBD1. Germline loops: CDR1 ENHRY, CDR2 SYGVKD. J lost 5 bases, V lost 7 bases, and 7 bases had no gene match. This CDR3 has 14 residues.

This rearrangement joins TRBV27 to TRBJ2-6; D possibly corresponds to TRBD1 (6 bases). CDR1 and CDR2 (germline): MNHEY, SMNVEV (reference sequence). Trimming cost V 5 bases and J 0 bases, with 8 bases left between them. This CDR3 region has 15 residues. The CDR3 sequence: CASSPRGSGANVLTF. The CDR3 DNA follows: TGTGCCAGCAGTCCCAGGGGCTCTGGGGCCAACGTCCTGACTTTC.

The gene calls are TRBV19 and TRBJ2-1; D may be TRBD2 (5 bases). The CDR3 extends over 15 amino acids. Germline CDR1 is LNHDA and CDR2 is SQIVND (reference sequence). V gave up 3 bases and J gave up 2 bases, with 11 bases separating them. CDR3 in amino acids: CASSIPTTAYNEQFF. CDR3 coding DNA: TGTGCCAGTAGTATTCCGACTACAGCCTACAATGAGCAGTTCTTC.

The rearrangement uses TRBV27 and TRBJ2-4, with 8 nucleotides matching TRBD1. CDR3 length: 15 residues. Unmatched junction bases numbered 5, after V lost 5 bases and J lost 2 bases. In germline, CDR1 is MNHEY, CDR2 SMNVEV (reference sequence). CDR3 DNA sequence: TGTGCCAGCAGTCCGCGGACAGGGACCAAAAACATTCAGTACTTC. Residues: CASSPRTGTKNIQYF.

This chain links TRBV7-2 with TRBJ2-7; D is uncertain. Germline V gene data show CDR1 as SGHTA and CDR2 as FQGNSA. V lost 1 base, J lost 5 bases, and 18 bases lay in between. The CDR3 spans 16 residues. The CDR3 bases are TGTGCCAGCAGCTTAGGGAGTCCTGTAGTGGGTAACGAGCAGTACTTC. Translated, it gives CASSLGSPVVGNEQYF.

The rearrangement links TRBV10-2 to TRBJ2-2; maybe TRBD2 (5 bases). Between the trimmed V and J ends, which lost 5 bases and 8 bases, there was a span of 6 bases. CDR1 is WSHSY and CDR2 is SAAADI in the germline V gene. CDR3 size: 11 residues. CDR3 sequence (DNA): TGCGCCAGCAGTAGCGGAGGGGAGCTGTTTTTT. Protein sequence: CASSSGGELFF.